This TCR beta chain was observed in a study of T cells in Graves' hyperthyroidism and ophthalmopathy. Broader study findings: Ophthalmopathy was predicted by the model a median of about 6.5 months ahead of onset. Appearing also in blood were most of the thyroid clonotypes expanded above 0.001.

Comment on this clonotype: Its antigen is undetermined.

V lost 4 bases to trimming and J lost 0 bases, with 7 bases between them. CDR3 size: 12 residues. The germline V gene has CDR1 SQVTM and CDR2 ANQGSEA. Stability of Graves' hyperthyroidism was defined as absent ophthalmopathy progression within 18 months. Newly diagnosed patients aged 18 to 65 had hyperthyroidism of under 2 months' duration. The investigators amplified TCR beta CDR3 regions from RNA transcripts. The HTBI primer set was used in a first-round RT-PCR of the TCR CDR3. Each CDR3 protein is one row after TCRdb ran MiXCR on the multiplex PCR reads. This table has about 210,000 distinct CDR3 sequences, more than 15% appearing once.

The J gene is TRBJ2-7, the V gene TRBV29-1; D call uncertain. What was sequenced was blood. This receptor was identified in a man in his forties or fifties with Graves' hyperthyroidism. CDR3 sequence (DNA): TGCAGCGTTGGTCCGAGCTCCTACGAGCAGTACTTC. Translating gives CSVGPSSYEQYF.